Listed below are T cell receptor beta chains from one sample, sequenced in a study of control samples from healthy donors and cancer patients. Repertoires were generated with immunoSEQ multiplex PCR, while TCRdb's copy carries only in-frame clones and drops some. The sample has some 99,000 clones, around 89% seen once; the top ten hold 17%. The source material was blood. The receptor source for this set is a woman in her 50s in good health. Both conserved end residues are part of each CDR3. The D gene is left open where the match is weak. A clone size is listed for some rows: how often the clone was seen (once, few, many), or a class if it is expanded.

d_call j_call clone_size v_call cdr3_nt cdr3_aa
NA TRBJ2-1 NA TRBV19 TGTGCCAGTAGGCCCATGGGTAGCGGAGAAGAGTCGACCTATGAGCAGTTCTTC CASRPMGSGEESTYEQFF
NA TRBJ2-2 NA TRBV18 TGTGCCAGCTCACCCCGGGCGGGGACGGACTTCACCGGGGAGCTGTTTTTT CASSPRAGTDFTGELFF
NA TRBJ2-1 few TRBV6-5 TGTGCCAGCAGTTACTCGCGGGAGCAGTTCTTC CASSYSREQFF
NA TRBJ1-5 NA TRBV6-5 TGTGCCAGCAGTTACTCTTTCCAGTATAGCAATCAGCCCCAGCATTTT CASSYSFQYSNQPQHF
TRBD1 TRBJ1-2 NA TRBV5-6 TGTGCCAGCAGCTCGGACAGGACTAACTATGGCTACACCTTC CASSSDRTNYGYTF
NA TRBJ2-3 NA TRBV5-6 TGTGCCAGCAGCTTAAGAAGGGCTAGCCGCACAGATACGCAGTATTTT CASSLRRASRTDTQYF
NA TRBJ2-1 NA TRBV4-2 TGTGCCAGCAGCCCGCGGACAGGGCGAGGCGGGAGGGTCCTCGCCTACAATGAGCAGTTCTTC CASSPRTGRGGRVLAYNEQFF
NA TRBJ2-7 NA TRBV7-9 TGTGCCAGCAGCTTAGGTAGGGGAGCCTACGAGCAGTACTTC CASSLGRGAYEQYF
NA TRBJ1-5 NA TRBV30 TGTGCCTGGAGTCCTGCGGGGGCGGAGGGCAATCAGCCCCAGCATTTT CAWSPAGAEGNQPQHF
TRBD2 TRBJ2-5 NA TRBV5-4 TGTGCCAGCAGCTTCTCGGGGGGACAAGAGACCCAGTACTTC CASSFSGGQETQYF
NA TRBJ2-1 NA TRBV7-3 TGTGCCAGCAGCCCACAGGGAAGCTCCTACAATGAGCAGTTCTTC CASSPQGSSYNEQFF
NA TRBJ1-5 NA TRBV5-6 TGTGCCAGCAACGTGTGCCGGGGGCAGAATCAGCCCCAGCATTTT CASNVCRGQNQPQHF
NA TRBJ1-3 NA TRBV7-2 TGTGCCAGCAGCTCCCGGTTGGGAAGCTCTGGAAACACCATATATTTT CASSSRLGSSGNTIYF
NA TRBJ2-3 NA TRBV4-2 TGTGCCAGCAGCCAAGCCAGGGGGGCGGGAGATACGCAGTATTTT CASSQARGAGDTQYF
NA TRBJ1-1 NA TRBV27 TGTGCCAGCACCGACAGGATGAACACTGAAGCTTTCTTT CASTDRMNTEAFF
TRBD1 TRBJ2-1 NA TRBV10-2 TGCGCCACCGTAACCGGGACAGAATACAATGAGCAGTTCTTC CATVTGTEYNEQFF
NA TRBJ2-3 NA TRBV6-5 TGTGCCAGCACCAAGTGGGGACAAAACACAGATACGCAGTATTTT CASTKWGQNTDTQYF
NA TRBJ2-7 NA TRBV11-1 TGTGCCAGCAGCCCCAGGGGCTGGTACGAGCAGTACTTC CASSPRGWYEQYF
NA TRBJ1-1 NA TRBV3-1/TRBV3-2 TGTGCCAGCAGCCCGCATCGGGAAAACACTGAAGCTTTCTTT CASSPHRENTEAFF
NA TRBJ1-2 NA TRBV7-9 TGTGCCAGCAGCGTAGGGTCCACTACCCTTAACTATGGCTACACCTTC CASSVGSTTLNYGYTF
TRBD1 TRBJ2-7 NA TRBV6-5 TGTGCCAGCAGCCGAACCGGGACAGGGGGGCAGCAGTACTTC CASSRTGTGGQQYF
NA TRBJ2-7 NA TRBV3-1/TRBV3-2 TGTGCCAGCAGCCAAGATATCCAGGTTAGCTCCTACGAGCAGTACTTC CASSQDIQVSSYEQYF
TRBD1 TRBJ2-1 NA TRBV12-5 TGTGCTAGTGGTATCCGACAGGGTTCCTACAATGAGCAGTTCTTC CASGIRQGSYNEQFF
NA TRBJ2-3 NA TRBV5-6 TGTGCCAGCAGCTTTAGGGGGGGCCGTACAGATACGCAGTATTTT CASSFRGGRTDTQYF
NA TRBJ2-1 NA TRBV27 TGTGCCAGCAGTTTTTTTCAGGGGGGCTACAATGAGCAGTTCTTC CASSFFQGGYNEQFF
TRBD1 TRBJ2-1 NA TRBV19 TGTGCCAGTAGTATGTCGACAGGGGGTCGCACTGAGCAGTTCTTC CASSMSTGGRTEQFF
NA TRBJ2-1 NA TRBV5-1 TGCGCCAGCAGCTTGCCGAGGGGCGACTCCTACAATGAGCAGTTCTTC CASSLPRGDSYNEQFF
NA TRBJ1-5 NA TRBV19 TGTGCCAGCAGATTTCGGGACTTGACACAGCCCCAGCATTTT CASRFRDLTQPQHF
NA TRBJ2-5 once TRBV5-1 TGCGCCAGCAGCCTTAATCAAGAGACCCAGTACTTC CASSLNQETQYF
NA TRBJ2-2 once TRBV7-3 TGTGCCAGCAGCGCGAAAAGGGGGAACACCGGGGAGCTGTTTTTT CASSAKRGNTGELFF
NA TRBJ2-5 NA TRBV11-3 TGTGCCAGCAGCCCCTCCCAGCTTCCCCAAGAGACCCAGTACTTC CASSPSQLPQETQYF
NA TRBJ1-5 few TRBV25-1 TGTGCCAGCAGTGATAGCAATCAGCCCCAGCATTTT CASSDSNQPQHF
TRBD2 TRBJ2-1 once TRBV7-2 TGTGCCAGCAGCTTAGAAGGGACTAGCGGGAGATACTACAATGAGCAGTTCTTC CASSLEGTSGRYYNEQFF
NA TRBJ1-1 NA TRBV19 TGTGCCAGTAGTCCGGGGGACACCCAGGGAACTGAAGCTTTCTTT CASSPGDTQGTEAFF
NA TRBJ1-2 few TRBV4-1 TGCGCCAGCAGCCAAGATAAGACGGTTAGGAACTATGGCTACACCTTC CASSQDKTVRNYGYTF
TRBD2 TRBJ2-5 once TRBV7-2 TGTGCCAGCAGCCTTGGGACTACCCAAGAGACCCAGTACTTC CASSLGTTQETQYF
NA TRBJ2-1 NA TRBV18 TGTGCCAGCTCACCAAGGGAGAGCAATGAGCAGTTCTTC CASSPRESNEQFF
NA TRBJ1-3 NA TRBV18 TGTGCCAGCTCACCACCGGGAGACTCTGGAAACACCATATATTTT CASSPPGDSGNTIYF
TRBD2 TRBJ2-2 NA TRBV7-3 TGTGCCAGCAGCGGGAGGGGAGGACTAAACACCGGGGAGCTGTTTTTT CASSGRGGLNTGELFF
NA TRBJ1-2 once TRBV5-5 TGTGCCAGCAGCCCGACAACCCTCGGGGGAGTGTATGGCTACACCTTC CASSPTTLGGVYGYTF
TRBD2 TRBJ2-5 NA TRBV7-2 TGTGCCAGCAGCTTGGCGGGACTAGCCGGAGAGTACTTC CASSLAGLAGEYF
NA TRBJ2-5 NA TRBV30 TGTGCCTGGAGTGGGGGCCATCTGATGGAGACCCAGTACTTC CAWSGGHLMETQYF
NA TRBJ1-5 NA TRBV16 TGTGCCAGCAGCCAATTAGGACAAAATCAGCCCCAGCATTTT CASSQLGQNQPQHF
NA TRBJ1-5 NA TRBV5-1 TGCGCCAGCAGCTTCGACGGGAATCAGCCCCAGCATTTT CASSFDGNQPQHF
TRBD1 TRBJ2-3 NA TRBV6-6 TGTGCCAGCAGCCCCGGGACAGGGTTGGGTTTAGATACGCAGTATTTT CASSPGTGLGLDTQYF
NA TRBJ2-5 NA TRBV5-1 TGCGCCAGCAGCAAACAAGAGACCCAGTACTTC CASSKQETQYF
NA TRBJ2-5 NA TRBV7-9 TGTGCCAGCAGCTTAATTGGGGCAGGGCTCCAAGAGACCCAGTACTTC CASSLIGAGLQETQYF
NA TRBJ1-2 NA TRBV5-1 TGCGCCAGCAGCTTGGCCGCCGACTATGGCTACACCTTC CASSLAADYGYTF
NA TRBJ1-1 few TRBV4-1 TGCGCCAGCAGCCAAAGAGGGGGAAACACTGAAGCTTTCTTT CASSQRGGNTEAFF
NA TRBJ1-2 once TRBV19 TGTGCCAGTAGTACAGGGGCGGATGGCTATGGCTACACCTTC CASSTGADGYGYTF
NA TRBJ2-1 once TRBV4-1 TGCGCCAGCAGCCAAGTAGAGGGGGGCCTCGCGGTGCAGTTCTTC CASSQVEGGLAVQFF
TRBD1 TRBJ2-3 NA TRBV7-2 TGTGCCAGCAGCCTGACAGGGATTATAGATACGCAGTATTTT CASSLTGIIDTQYF
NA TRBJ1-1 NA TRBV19 TGTGCCAGTAGTATGTGGGAGGCGAACACTGAAGCTTTCTTT CASSMWEANTEAFF
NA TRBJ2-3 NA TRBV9 TGTGCCAGCAGCGTATCGATAGAGCATACGCAGTATTTT CASSVSIEHTQYF
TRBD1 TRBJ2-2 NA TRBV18 TGTGCCAGCTCGGCGACAGGGGGGAGGAACACCGGGGAGCTGTTTTTT CASSATGGRNTGELFF
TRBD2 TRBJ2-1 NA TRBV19 TGTGCCAGTAGTAGTAATAGCGGGTACTACAATGAGCAGTTCTTC CASSSNSGYYNEQFF
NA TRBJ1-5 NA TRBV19 TGTGCCAGTAGTGGCCCTGTGAGGGGATTGAATCAGCCCCAGCATTTT CASSGPVRGLNQPQHF
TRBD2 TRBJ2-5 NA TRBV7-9 TGTGCCAGCAGTCAGAGCGGGGGGGCGATGCGGGAGACCCAGTACTTC CASSQSGGAMRETQYF
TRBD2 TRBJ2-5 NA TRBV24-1 TGTGCCACCAGTGATTTATCACCGTTTGCTAGCGGGAGGGTCGAGACCCAGTACTTC CATSDLSPFASGRVETQYF
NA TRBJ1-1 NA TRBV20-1 TGCAGCGCCAGAGTGAACACTGAAGCTTTCTTT CSARVNTEAFF